This T cell receptor (beta chain) emerged from a study of T cells in Graves' hyperthyroidism and ophthalmopathy. Study conclusions and caveats: Patients with ophthalmopathy were separated from those with stable hyperthyroidism by a 13 V-J model.

TCR beta CDR3 regions were amplified from RNA. An initial round of RT-PCR targeting the TCR CDR3 relied on the HTBI primer set. MiXCR was run by TCRdb on the multiplex PCR reads, yielding one entry per CDR3 protein. This sample has 300,000 to 500,000 distinct CDR3 sequences; roughly 13% occur once, and the top ten carry 25% to 30%. Trimming stripped 6 bases from V and 1 base from J, with 28 bases between. CDR3 size: 20 residues. Looked up from germline, CDR1 is MNHEY and CDR2 is SVGEGT. As to this clonotype: Antigen: not known.

This receptor was taken from a man aged 45 to 65 with Graves' ophthalmopathy. The rearrangement links TRBV6-2 or TRBV6-3 to TRBJ1-5; TRBD1 is a possible D gene (6 bases). Sequencing was done on a sample of blood. CDR3 region: CASRNPQGSPLWGSNQPQHF. The CDR3 DNA reads TGTGCCAGCAGGAACCCACAGGGATCCCCTCTCTGGGGGAGCAATCAGCCCCAGCATTTT.